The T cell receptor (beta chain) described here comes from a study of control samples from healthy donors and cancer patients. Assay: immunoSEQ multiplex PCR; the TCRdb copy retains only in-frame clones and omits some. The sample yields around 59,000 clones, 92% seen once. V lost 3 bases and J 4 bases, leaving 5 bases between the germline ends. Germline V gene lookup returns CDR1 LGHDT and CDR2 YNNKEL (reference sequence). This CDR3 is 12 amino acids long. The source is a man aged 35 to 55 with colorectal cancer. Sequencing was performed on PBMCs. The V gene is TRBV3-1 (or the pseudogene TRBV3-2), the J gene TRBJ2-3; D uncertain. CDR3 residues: CASSQDSDTQYF. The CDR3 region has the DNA TGTGCCAGCAGCCAGGATTCAGATACGCAGTATTTT.